This T cell receptor beta chain emerged from a study of CD8 T cells in Susac syndrome. Regarding this clonotype: Its specificity is not known.

With random hexamers, reverse transcription was performed on roughly 0.5 to 1 ug of RNA. Amplification of TCR beta CDR3 by immunoSEQ multiplex PCR spanned 54 Vbeta and 13 Jbeta. TCRdb re-analysed the immunoSEQ multiplex PCR reads in MiXCR, keeping a single row per CDR3 protein. The sample holds 150,000 to 200,000 distinct CDR3 sequences, approximately 92% seen once. The CDR3 length is 14 residues. The ends were cut back, 5 bases at V and 4 bases at J, with 12 bases in the middle. Germline V lookup: CDR1 SGHTA, CDR2 FQGNSA. Study observations and caveats: The study acknowledged a relatively small number of individuals in its TCR sequencing and HLA analysis.

TCR beta sequencing was performed on blood CD8+ and CD4+ T cells. This rearrangement joins TRBV7-2 to TRBJ2-1; the D gene could be TRBD1 or TRBD2 (6 bases each). This TCR came from a human donor in good health. Material: CD4+ T cells from PBMCs. The CDR3, as DNA: TGTGCCAGCAGCGAAGGGGGGACGTACAATGAGCAGTTCTTC. Its translation is CASSEGGTYNEQFF.